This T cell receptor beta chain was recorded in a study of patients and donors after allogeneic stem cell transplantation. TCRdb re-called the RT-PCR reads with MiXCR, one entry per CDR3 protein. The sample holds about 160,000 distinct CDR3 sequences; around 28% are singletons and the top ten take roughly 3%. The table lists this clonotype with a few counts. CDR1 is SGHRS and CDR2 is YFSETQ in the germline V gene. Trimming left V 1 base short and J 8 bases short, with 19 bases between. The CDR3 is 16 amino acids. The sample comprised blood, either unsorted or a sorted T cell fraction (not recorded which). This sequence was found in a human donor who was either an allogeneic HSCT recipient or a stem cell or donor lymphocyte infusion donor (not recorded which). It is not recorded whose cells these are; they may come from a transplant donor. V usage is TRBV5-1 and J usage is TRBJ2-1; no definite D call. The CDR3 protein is CASSLFLRPAGDEQFF. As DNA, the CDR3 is TGCGCCAGCAGCTTGTTTTTGAGGCCAGCCGGCGATGAGCAGTTCTTC.